This T cell receptor beta chain is drawn from a study of Ad26.COV2.S vaccination and SARS-CoV-2 variants. To note about this clone: The antigen remains unidentified.

With 2 bases clipped from V and 2 bases from J, the junction kept 1 base outside the gene matches. The germline gives CDR1 MDHEN, CDR2 SYDVKM. This CDR3 region has 16 residues. The study's findings and limits: Analyses that measured TCR breadth and depth may have underestimated total T cell responses. Recipients given vaccine exceeded placebo recipients in spike-specific TCR breadth. Vaccine and placebo groups showed comparable non-spike TCR breadth. Reportedly, after vaccination the spike-specific CD8+ and CD4+ T cell responses displayed substantial breadth.

Clones were sequenced by immunoSEQ multiplex PCR, and TCRdb holds only the in-frame ones, with some missing. The sample consists of some 180,000 clones, 87% of them appearing once. V usage is TRBV28 and J usage is TRBJ2-5, with 14 bases lining up with TRBD2. The TCR sequence derives from a human donor who had recovered from COVID-19. Sequenced here: peripheral blood, sampled after recovery from COVID-19. The CDR3 here is CASSLRLAGGQETQYF. CDR3 DNA: TGTGCCAGCAGTTTAAGACTAGCGGGGGGGCAAGAGACCCAGTACTTC. The full variable domain, rest sourced from reference TRBV28 and TRBJ2-5, is DVKVTQSSRYLVKRTGEKVFLECVQDMDHENMFWYRQDPGLGLRLIYFSYDVKMKEKGDIPEGYSVSREKKERFSLILESASTNQTSMYLCASSLRLAGGQETQYFGPGTRLLVL.